The clone carrying this TCR beta chain was seen a few times. These data come from a study of T-cell reconstitution after alpha-beta-depleted transplantation in children. The CDR3 loop spans 15 amino acids. Trimming cost V 6 bases and J 6 bases, with 15 bases left between them. Germline V gives CDR1 MNHNS, CDR2 SASEGT. Using unique molecular identifiers, the investigators prepared the TCRbeta library. In TCRdb, the PCR reads were re-called with MiXCR into one record per CDR3 protein. The repertoire holds approximately 520,000 distinct CDR3 sequences, around a third seen once, with under 3% in the top ten.

Sequencing was performed on PBMCs from the stem cell graft donor, taken from the stem cell graft. The receptor was isolated from a human donor who donated a stem cell graft to a child with aplastic anemia. V and J are TRBV6-1 and TRBJ1-6; the D is unclear. The CDR3 region is CASSPNPGLNSPLHF. The CDR3 nucleotides are TGTGCCAGCAGCCCGAATCCGGGCCTTAATTCACCCCTCCACTTT.